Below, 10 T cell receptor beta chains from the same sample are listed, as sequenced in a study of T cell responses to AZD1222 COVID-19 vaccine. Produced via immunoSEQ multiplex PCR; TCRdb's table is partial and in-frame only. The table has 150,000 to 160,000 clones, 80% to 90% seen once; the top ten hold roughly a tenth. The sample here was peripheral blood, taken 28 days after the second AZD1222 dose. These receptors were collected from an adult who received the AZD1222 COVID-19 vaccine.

CDR3 protein: CASSLQGAKNIQYF. CDR3 sequence (DNA): TGTGCCAGCAGCCTACAGGGAGCCAAAAACATTCAGTACTTC. This chain joins TRBV5-4 and TRBJ2-4; perhaps TRBD1 as D (6 bases). CDR3 length: 14 residues. Germline loops: CDR1 SGHNT, CDR2 YYREEE (reference sequence). V gave up 4 bases and J gave up 0 bases, with 8 bases separating them.

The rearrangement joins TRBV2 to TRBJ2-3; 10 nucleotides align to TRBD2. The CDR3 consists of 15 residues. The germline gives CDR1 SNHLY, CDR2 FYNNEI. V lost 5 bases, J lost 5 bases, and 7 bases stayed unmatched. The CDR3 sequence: CASSSGLALGDTQYF. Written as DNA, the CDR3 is TGTGCCAGCAGTTCGGGACTAGCGTTAGGAGATACGCAGTATTTT. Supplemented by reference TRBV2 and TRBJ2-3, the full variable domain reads EPEVTQTPSHQVTQMGQEVILRCVPISNHLYFYWYRQILGQKVEFLVSFYNNEISEKSEIFDDQFSVERPDGSNFTLKIRSTKLEDSAMYFCASSSGLALGDTQYFGPGTRLTVL.

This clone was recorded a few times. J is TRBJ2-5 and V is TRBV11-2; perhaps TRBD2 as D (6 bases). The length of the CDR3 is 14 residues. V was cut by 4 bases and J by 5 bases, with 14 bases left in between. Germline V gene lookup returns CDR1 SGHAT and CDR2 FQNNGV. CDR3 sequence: CASSSRRETETQYF. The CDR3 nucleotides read TGTGCCAGCAGCTCGCGACGGGAGACGGAGACCCAGTACTTC.

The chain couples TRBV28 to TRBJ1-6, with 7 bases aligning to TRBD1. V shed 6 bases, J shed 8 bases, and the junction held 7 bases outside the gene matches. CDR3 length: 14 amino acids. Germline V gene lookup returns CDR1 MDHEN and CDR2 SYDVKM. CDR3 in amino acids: CASRTGAWDSPLHF. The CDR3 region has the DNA TGTGCCAGCAGAACAGGGGCTTGGGATTCACCCCTCCACTTT. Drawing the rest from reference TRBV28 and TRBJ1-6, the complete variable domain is DVKVTQSSRYLVKRTGEKVFLECVQDMDHENMFWYRQDPGLGLRLIYFSYDVKMKEKGDIPEGYSVSREKKERFSLILESASTNQTSMYLCASRTGAWDSPLHFGNGTRLTVT.

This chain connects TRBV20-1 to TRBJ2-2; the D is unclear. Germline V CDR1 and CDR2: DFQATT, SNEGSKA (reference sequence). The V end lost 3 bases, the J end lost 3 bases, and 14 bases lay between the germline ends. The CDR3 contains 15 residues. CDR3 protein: CSASIQDTYTGELFF. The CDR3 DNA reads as TGCAGTGCTAGTATCCAAGACACCTACACCGGGGAGCTGTTTTTT.

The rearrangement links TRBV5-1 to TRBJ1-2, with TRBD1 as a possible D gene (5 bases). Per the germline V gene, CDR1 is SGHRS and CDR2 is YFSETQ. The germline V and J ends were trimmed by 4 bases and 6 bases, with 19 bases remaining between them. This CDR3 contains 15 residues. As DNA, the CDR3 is TGCGCCAGCAGCCCGGGGCTCCTCCAGGCAAATGGCTACACCTTC. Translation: CASSPGLLQANGYTF.

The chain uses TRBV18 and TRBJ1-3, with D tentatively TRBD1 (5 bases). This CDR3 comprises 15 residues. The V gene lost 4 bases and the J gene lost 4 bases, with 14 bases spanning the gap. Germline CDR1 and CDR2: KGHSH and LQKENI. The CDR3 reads CASSQLGPAGNTIYF. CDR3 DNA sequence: TGTGCCAGCTCACAATTGGGACCTGCCGGAAACACCATATATTTT.

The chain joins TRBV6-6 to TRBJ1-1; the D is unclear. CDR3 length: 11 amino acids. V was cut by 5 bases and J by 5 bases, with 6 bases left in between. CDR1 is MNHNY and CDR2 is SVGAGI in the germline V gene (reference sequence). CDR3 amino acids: CASSVGTEAFF. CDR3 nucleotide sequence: TGTGCCAGCAGTGTGGGGACTGAAGCTTTCTTT.

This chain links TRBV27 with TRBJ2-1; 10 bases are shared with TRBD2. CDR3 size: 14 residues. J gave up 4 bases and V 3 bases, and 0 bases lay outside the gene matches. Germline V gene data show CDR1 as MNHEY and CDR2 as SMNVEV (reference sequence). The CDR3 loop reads CASSFSGGYNEQFF. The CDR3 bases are TGTGCCAGCAGTTTTAGCGGGGGGTACAATGAGCAGTTCTTC.

The CDR3 reads CASTSTSGRNIQYF. CDR3 nucleotides: TGTGCCAGTACCTCGACTAGCGGGAGAAACATTCAGTACTTC. The chain combines TRBV19 with TRBJ2-4, with 12 bases identical to TRBD2. This CDR3 comprises 14 residues. V shed 7 bases, J shed 6 bases, and the junction held 4 bases outside the gene matches. CDR1 LNHDA and CDR2 SQIVND come from the germline V gene (reference sequence).